These 24 T cell receptor beta chains originate from one sample sequenced in a study of CD8 T cells in Susac syndrome. With random hexamers, roughly 0.5 to 1 ug RNA was reverse transcribed. TCRdb analysed the immunoSEQ multiplex PCR reads with MiXCR anew, one entry per CDR3 protein. This sample has 130,000 or so distinct CDR3 sequences, with around 75% found just once. The sequenced sample consisted of CD8+ T cells from PBMCs. These receptors came from a human donor with multiple sclerosis.

V gene TRBV6-5 combines with J gene TRBJ1-2; unclear D gene. Per germline, CDR1 MNHEY and CDR2 SVGAGI. Deletions cut 2 bases from V and 8 bases from J, with 6 bases between. The CDR3 is made up of 11 amino acids. The CDR3 DNA is TGTGCCAGCAGTTACGGAGGCGGCTACACCTTC. Translation: CASSYGGGYTF.

The V and J genes are TRBV6-1 and TRBJ1-1; D is perhaps TRBD1 (6 bases). Trimming took 5 bases from V and 4 from J, leaving 26 bases between them. Germline V lookup: CDR1 MNHNS, CDR2 SASEGT. CDR3 length: 18 residues. DNA for the CDR3: TGTGCCAGCAGTCTCCTACCCAGAAACAGGGCCGTAGGCACTGAAGCTTTCTTT. Protein: CASSLLPRNRAVGTEAFF.

The chain carries TRBV19 and TRBJ2-1, with TRBD2 identical over 10 bases. Germline CDR1 reads LNHDA; CDR2 reads SQIVND (reference sequence). This CDR3 comprises 14 residues. Germline trimming cut 4 bases from V and 8 bases from J; bases unmatched to any gene: 5. The CDR3 nucleotides are TGTGCCAGTAGTAGGCTAGCGGGAGTAGATGAGCAGTTCTTC. Residues: CASSRLAGVDEQFF.

The chain links TRBV2 to TRBJ1-2; TRBD1 matches 8 bases. The CDR3 extends over 15 amino acids. CDR1 and CDR2 from the germline V gene are SNHLY and FYNNEI. Unmatched junction bases numbered 14, after V lost 7 bases and J lost 7 bases. CDR3 amino acids: CASITIRDRFFGYTF. CDR3 in DNA: TGTGCCAGCATTACGATCCGGGACAGGTTTTTTGGCTACACCTTC.

The CDR3 DNA reads TGCAGCGGGGGGTCTCTCACAGATACGCAGTATTTT. This codes for CSGGSLTDTQYF. V is TRBV29-1 and J is TRBJ2-3; D may correspond to TRBD1 or TRBD2 (5 bases each). Trimming took 7 bases from V and 2 from J, leaving 10 bases between them. The germline CDR1 and CDR2 sequences are SQVTM and ANQGSEA. This CDR3 is built from 12 residues.

V and J are TRBV7-9 and TRBJ2-6; weak D call: TRBD2 (7 bases). The CDR3 sequence is 18 residues long. The V gene's germline CDR1 is SEHNR and CDR2 FQNEAQ (reference sequence). V dropped 6 bases and J dropped 0 bases, with 18 bases sitting between them. This CDR3 is CASSHPGGHPSGANVLTF. The CDR3, as DNA: TGTGCCAGCAGTCACCCGGGGGGCCACCCCTCTGGGGCCAACGTCCTGACTTTC.

The CDR3 here is CASSISDRGSSPLHF. CDR3 nucleotides: TGTGCCAGTAGTATCTCGGACAGGGGCAGTTCACCCCTCCACTTT. The chain carries TRBV19 and TRBJ1-6; 9 bases fit TRBD1. The V gene end was trimmed by 3 bases and the J gene end by 9 bases; junction bases not matched to a gene: 6. The CDR3 covers 15 residues. Germline assignment: CDR1 LNHDA and CDR2 SQIVND (reference sequence).

This clonotype was seen once. This chain links TRBV6-5 with TRBJ1-2; D not certain. Germline CDR1 is MNHEY and CDR2 is SVGAGI. The length of the CDR3 is 15 residues. Trimming stripped 0 bases from V and 0 bases from J, with 8 bases between. As DNA, the CDR3 is TGTGCCAGCAGTTACTCGGTGCCAACTAACTATGGCTACACCTTC. Protein: CASSYSVPTNYGYTF.

This chain links TRBV12-5 with TRBJ1-4; D ambiguous. Germline V gene sequence: CDR1 LGHNT, CDR2 FRNRAP. Trimming took off 3 bases at V and 3 bases at J, with 11 bases between the two ends. This CDR3 is built from 15 residues. CDR3 protein: CASGFGPGSNEKLFF. In nucleotides, the CDR3 is TGTGCTAGTGGTTTTGGTCCGGGTTCTAATGAAAAACTGTTTTTT.

This clonotype was counted once. V and J are TRBV29-1 and TRBJ2-1; unclear D gene. Germline CDR1 is SQVTM and CDR2 is ANQGSEA. The germline V and J ends were trimmed by 3 bases and 6 bases, with 12 bases remaining between them. This CDR3 is 13 amino acids long. DNA of the CDR3: TGCAGCGTTGAGGCGCCCGGCCCCAATGAGCAGTTCTTC. Translated: CSVEAPGPNEQFF.

Here the CDR3 DNA reads TGCAGTGCTAGAGATCTGCCAGGGAGGGACGAGCAGTACTTC. Amino acids: CSARDLPGRDEQYF. This sequence joins TRBV20-1 and TRBJ2-7; 7 bases fit TRBD2. The CDR3 runs to 14 residues. J gave up 5 bases and V 0 bases, and 7 bases lay outside the gene matches. Germline CDR1 is DFQATT and CDR2 is SNEGSKA (reference sequence).

V is TRBV27 and J is TRBJ2-7, with D maybe TRBD1 (5 bases). The CDR3 is 15 amino acids. V was pared by 7 bases and J by 3 bases, with 19 bases between. Germline lookup yields CDR1 MNHEY and CDR2 SMNVEV (reference sequence). In DNA form, the CDR3 reads TGTGCCAGCACACGATCTGCAGGGTCCCGCTACGAGCAGTACTTC. It translates to CASTRSAGSRYEQYF.

This clonotype was recorded only once. The chain has TRBV10-3 and TRBJ1-2; a possible D gene is TRBD1 (5 bases). V shed 6 bases and J shed 2 bases, with 13 bases lying between them. CDR1 and CDR2 from the germline V gene are ENHRY and SYGVKD. The CDR3 has 14 amino acids. CDR3 DNA sequence: TGTGCCATCAGCGACCCAGGGTCGAACTATGGCTACACCTTC. This translates into CAISDPGSNYGYTF.

This clonotype was seen just once. The rearrangement joins TRBV19 to TRBJ1-3; D not resolved. The ends were cut back, 7 bases at V and 0 bases at J, with 16 bases in the middle. Germline loops: CDR1 LNHDA, CDR2 SQIVND (reference sequence). CDR3 size: 16 residues. The CDR3 loop is CASIMSHLSSGNTIYF. DNA of the CDR3: TGTGCCAGTATCATGTCCCATCTGAGCTCTGGAAACACCATATATTTT.

This sequence joins TRBV3-1 and TRBJ2-7, with no clear D. Germline assignment: CDR1 LGHDT and CDR2 YNNKEL (reference sequence). The ends were cut back, 0 bases at V and 0 bases at J, with 6 bases in the middle. The CDR3 runs 14 residues. CDR3: CASSQEGRSYEQYV. The CDR3 DNA reads TGTGCCAGCAGCCAAGAGGGCCGCTCCTACGAGCAGTACGTC.

The J gene is TRBJ1-5, the V gene TRBV5-4; D might be TRBD1 (5 bases). Trimming cost V 1 base and J 4 bases, with 12 bases left between them. Germline CDR1 and CDR2: SGHNT and YYREEE (reference sequence). The CDR3 sequence is 15 residues long. The DNA of the CDR3 is TGTGCCAGCAGCTTGCAAGGGGTAGGGAATCAGCCCCAGCATTTT. This translates into CASSLQGVGNQPQHF.

V usage is TRBV5-6 and J usage is TRBJ2-1; no clear D. Germline V gene sequence: CDR1 SGHDT, CDR2 YYEEEE. This CDR3 contains 13 residues. Deletions cut 8 bases from V and 4 bases from J, with 13 bases between. CDR3: CASTMSIYNEQFF. The CDR3 DNA reads TGTGCCAGTACGATGTCTATTTACAATGAGCAGTTCTTC.

The chain couples TRBV11-2 to TRBJ1-4, with 7 nucleotides matching TRBD1. Unmatched junction bases numbered 4, after V lost 4 bases and J lost 11 bases. The CDR3 has 12 amino acids. The germline gives CDR1 SGHAT, CDR2 FQNNGV. CDR3 sequence (DNA): TGTGCCAGCAGCTACCCGGGACAGAAACTGTTTTTT. Protein: CASSYPGQKLFF.

The gene calls are TRBV4-1 and TRBJ1-6, with D possibly TRBD1 on 6 matching bases. CDR1 MGHRA and CDR2 YSYEKL come from the germline V gene. Trimming left V 0 bases short and J 7 bases short, with 25 bases between. The CDR3 contains 20 residues. The CDR3 coding sequence is TGCGCCAGCAGCCAAGACGGGGGCGCCCCCCCCCTCCTCGTAAATTCACCCCTCCACTTT. Protein sequence: CASSQDGGAPPLLVNSPLHF.

The count of this clonotype is one. The chain recombines TRBV10-3 with TRBJ1-1; the D gene is possibly TRBD1 (5 bases). The CDR3 has 15 residues. V was clipped by 2 bases and J by 0 bases, with 10 bases between them. Germline values: CDR1 ENHRY, CDR2 SYGVKD. The CDR3 DNA follows: TGTGCCATCAGTGAGAGCCTGGGGGTGAACACTGAAGCTTTCTTT. Its protein product is CAISESLGVNTEAFF.

V is TRBV27 and J is TRBJ1-4; 7 bases are a match to TRBD1. CDR3 length: 14 residues. The V and J ends lost 7 bases and 8 bases, in that order; junction bases with no gene match: 10. The germline gives CDR1 MNHEY, CDR2 SMNVEV (reference sequence). The DNA of the CDR3 is TGTGCCAGCACCCGGACAGGCTCGTTCGAAAAACTGTTTTTT. Translated, it gives CASTRTGSFEKLFF. The full variable domain, with the rest looked up from reference TRBV27 and TRBJ1-4, is EAQVTQNPRYLITVTGKKLTVTCSQNMNHEYMSWYRQDPGLGLRQIYYSMNVEVTDKGDVPEGYKVSRKEKRNFPLILESPSPNQTSLYFCASTRTGSFEKLFFGSGTQLSVL.

This clonotype was counted a few times. The rearrangement uses TRBV27 and TRBJ2-1; D possibly corresponds to TRBD1 (6 bases). Trimming removed 5 bases at V and 4 bases at J, with 9 bases between. The CDR3 has 13 amino acids. Germline V lookup: CDR1 MNHEY, CDR2 SMNVEV (reference sequence). The CDR3 DNA reads as TGTGCCAGCAGTCAGGGGCGGTACAATGAGCAGTTCTTC. Translation: CASSQGRYNEQFF.

The table lists this clonotype with a count of one. This rearrangement joins TRBV3-1 to TRBJ1-1; D uncertain. V was trimmed by 7 bases and J by 0 bases, leaving 21 bases between them. The CDR3 contains 17 residues. Germline CDR1 reads LGHDT; CDR2 reads YNNKEL (reference sequence). In nucleotides, the CDR3 is TGTGCCAGCACCCCAGACTCGTTCCTCTCCATGAACACTGAAGCTTTCTTT. As protein: CASTPDSFLSMNTEAFF.

This rearrangement joins TRBV20-1 to TRBJ2-1; D call uncertain. Germline values: CDR1 DFQATT, CDR2 SNEGSKA (reference sequence). The CDR3 covers 16 residues. V was trimmed by 3 bases and J by 0 bases, leaving 15 bases between them. In nucleotides, the CDR3 is TGCAGTGCTAGTGATGTTATGAGCAGCTCCTACAATGAGCAGTTCTTC. Its protein product is CSASDVMSSSYNEQFF.